These 28 T cell receptor beta chains originate from one sample sequenced in a study of Ad26.COV2.S vaccination and SARS-CoV-2 variants. Treatment reported: around 19 received Ad26.COV2.S at low or high dose, single or two shots; roughly five received placebo; per-sample allocation not given. The study sampled participants on day 63 after the first vaccine or placebo injection. Repertoires were generated with immunoSEQ multiplex PCR, while TCRdb's copy carries only in-frame clones and drops some. The sample holds 400,000 to 450,000 clones, less than 95% seen once. Sequenced material: peripheral blood, taken in a trial of Ad26.COV2.S vaccine versus placebo. The receptors derive from a person aged 18-60 years who received the Ad26.COV2.S COVID-19 vaccine or a placebo.

The chain combines TRBV28 with TRBJ1-2; no firm D call. The CDR3 covers 15 residues. Trimming took 5 bases from V and 0 from J, leaving 13 bases between them. Germline CDR1 MDHEN, CDR2 SYDVKM. The chain's CDR3 is CASSRNAIPNYGYTF. CDR3 DNA: TGTGCCAGCAGTAGAAACGCCATACCTAACTATGGCTACACCTTC.

The rearrangement joins TRBV27 to TRBJ2-7, with no clear D. Germline V gene lookup returns CDR1 MNHEY and CDR2 SMNVEV (reference sequence). This CDR3 is built from 14 residues. The germline V and J ends were trimmed by 4 bases and 0 bases, with 10 bases remaining between them. CDR3 DNA: TGTGCCAGCAGTTCGCCCTTTGCCTCCTACGAGCAGTACTTC. Translation: CASSSPFASYEQYF.

The chain is built from TRBV27 and TRBJ2-1; 11 positions match TRBD2. CDR3 length: 16 residues. Germline V gene data show CDR1 as MNHEY and CDR2 as SMNVEV (reference sequence). The trim removed 5 bases at V and 10 bases at J, leaving 13 bases unmatched. CDR3 in DNA: TGTGCCAGCAGTCTGACTAGCGGGATACCCCCCGGGGAGCAGTTCTTC. It translates to CASSLTSGIPPGEQFF.

J is TRBJ2-7 and V is TRBV5-6; weak D call: TRBD1 (5 bases). The ends were cut back, 4 bases at V and 1 base at J, with 9 bases in the middle. The germline CDR1 and CDR2 sequences are SGHDT and YYEEEE. The CDR3 extends over 13 amino acids. The CDR3 coding sequence is TGTGCCAGCAGCGCGACAGTATCCTACGAGCAGTACTTC. It is translated as CASSATVSYEQYF.

This chain joins TRBV2 and TRBJ2-5; either TRBD1 or TRBD2 may fit D (6 bases each). Trimming stripped 6 bases from V and 2 bases from J, with 16 bases between. In germline, CDR1 is SNHLY, CDR2 FYNNEI. This CDR3 spans 15 amino acids. The CDR3 is CASSKDRTIQETQYF. The CDR3, as DNA: TGTGCCAGCAGCAAAGACAGGACTATTCAAGAGACCCAGTACTTC.

The gene calls are TRBV30 and TRBJ1-2, with 9 positions matching TRBD1. V lost 5 bases, J lost 0 bases, and 7 bases stayed unmatched. The CDR3 runs 15 residues. Germline values: CDR1 GTSNPN, CDR2 SVGIG (reference sequence). The CDR3 reads CAWGQTGGPNYGYTF. CDR3 nucleotide sequence: TGTGCCTGGGGCCAAACAGGGGGCCCTAACTATGGCTACACCTTC.

The table lists this clone with a few counts. The chain combines TRBV5-1 with TRBJ1-1, with a tentative D call TRBD1 (5 bases). Trimming stripped 0 bases from V and 0 bases from J, with 18 bases between. Germline CDR1 reads SGHRS; CDR2 reads YFSETQ. This CDR3 has 18 amino acids. For the CDR3, the DNA is TGCGCCAGCAGCTTGGCGGGTAGGGGAGACTTTCTGAACACTGAAGCTTTCTTT. Amino acids: CASSLAGRGDFLNTEAFF.

In DNA, the CDR3 is TGTGCCAGCAGCCCACCCTTAAGCCCTCAGTTCTTC. It yields the protein CASSPPLSPQFF. The genes are TRBV11-2 and TRBJ2-1; unclear D gene. V was cut by 5 bases and J by 13 bases, with 15 bases left in between. The germline V gene encodes CDR1 SGHAT and CDR2 FQNNGV. This CDR3 is built from 12 residues.

The rearrangement joins TRBV7-8 to TRBJ2-1, with a weak D call TRBD2 (6 bases). V was cut by 5 bases and J by 3 bases, with 14 bases left in between. CDR3 length equals 15 residues. CDR1 and CDR2 from the germline V gene are SGHVS and FQNEAQ. CDR3 amino acids: CASSLLSGYYNEQFF. In DNA, the CDR3 is TGTGCCAGCAGCCTCTTAAGCGGGTACTACAATGAGCAGTTCTTC.

This clone was observed a handful of times. V and J are TRBV25-1 and TRBJ2-7, with D possibly matching TRBD1 (5 bases). The CDR3 is 14 residues long. Trimming removed 3 bases at V and 2 bases at J, with 11 bases between. Germline V gene sequence: CDR1 MGHDK, CDR2 SYGVNS. CDR3 region: CASSDRTLTYEQYF. The CDR3 nucleotides are TGTGCCAGCAGTGATCGGACACTCACCTACGAGCAGTACTTC.

The chain combines TRBV7-2 with TRBJ1-6; D gene uncertain. Trimming removed 7 bases at V and 0 bases at J, with 10 bases between. The CDR3 is 15 residues long. The germline V gene has CDR1 SGHTA and CDR2 FQGNSA. DNA of the CDR3: TGTGCCAGCACCAACCTGAGCTCCTATAATTCACCCCTCCACTTT. Its protein is CASTNLSSYNSPLHF. The whole variable domain, filled in from reference TRBV7-2 and TRBJ1-6, reads GAGVSQSPSNKVTEKGKDVELRCDPISGHTALYWYRQSLGQGLEFLIYFQGNSAPDKSGLPSDRFSAERTGGSVSTLTIQRTQQEDSAVYLCASTNLSSYNSPLHFGNGTRLTVT.

V and J are TRBV5-4 and TRBJ2-2; D gene uncertain. V lost 7 bases, J lost 6 bases, and 7 bases lay in between. Germline CDR1 is SGHNT and CDR2 is YYREEE (reference sequence). The CDR3 runs 11 residues. CDR3 coding DNA: TGTGCCAGCGGGGTGGCCGGGGAGCTGTTTTTT. It codes for CASGVAGELFF.

The chain recombines TRBV7-6 with TRBJ2-2; D is uncertain. The CDR3 consists of 13 residues. The ends were cut back, 0 bases at V and 6 bases at J, with 5 bases in the middle. CDR1 and CDR2 (germline): SGHVS, FNYEAQ. The CDR3 DNA reads TGTGCCAGCAGCTTAGCTAGGCCCGGGGAGCTGTTTTTT. It translates to CASSLARPGELFF.

The V call is TRBV18, the J call TRBJ1-1; D is ambiguous. The CDR3 consists of 16 residues. From germline, CDR1 is KGHSH and CDR2 LQKENI. Between the trimmed V and J ends, which lost 1 base and 1 base, there was a span of 13 bases. The CDR3 coding sequence is TGTGCCAGCTCACCACAAGAGGCAGGCTGGAACACTGAAGCTTTCTTT. It yields the protein CASSPQEAGWNTEAFF.

A remark on this clone: Since the CDR3 does not end with the conserved phenylalanine or tryptophan, this likely comes from a read error. No DNA is shown, since the ends of the CDR3 on it are uncertain; the CDR3 is the one TCRdb lists. The CDR3 spells CASSSRGTGVTG. The genes are TRBV28 and TRBJ1-1; the table names TRBD1, a call not compared with the DNA. The CDR3 contains 12 residues when both ends are counted. Per the germline V gene, CDR1 is MDHEN and CDR2 is SYDVKM.

This chain uses TRBV10-3 with TRBJ2-1; the D call may be TRBD1 or TRBD2 (5 bases each). Trimming shortened V by 4 bases and J by 0 bases, and 13 bases separated the two germline ends. There are 16 residues in the CDR3. Looked up from germline, CDR1 is ENHRY and CDR2 is SYGVKD. CDR3 nucleotide sequence: TGTGCCATCAGTGGGCCGGGACGCAGCTCCTACAATGAGCAGTTCTTC. Its protein product is CAISGPGRSSYNEQFF.

V usage is TRBV29-1 and J usage is TRBJ1-2, with 9 positions matching TRBD1. CDR1 is SQVTM, CDR2 ANQGSEA, per germline. There are 12 residues in the CDR3. The V gene end was trimmed by 4 bases and the J gene end by 6 bases; junction bases not matched to a gene: 3. The chain's CDR3 is CSVGDRDHGYTF. The DNA of the CDR3 is TGCAGCGTTGGGGACAGGGATCATGGCTACACCTTC.

There are a few counts of this clone. The J gene is TRBJ1-1, the V gene TRBV5-8, with D perhaps matching TRBD1 (5 bases). The CDR3 runs to 14 residues. Germline V gene data show CDR1 as SGHTS and CDR2 as YDEGEE. The ends were cut back, 0 bases at V and 1 base at J, with 7 bases in the middle. As DNA, the CDR3 is TGTGCCAGCAGCTTGGAAGGGGAGAACACTGAAGCTTTCTTT. Translation: CASSLEGENTEAFF.

The chain employs TRBV28 and TRBJ1-5; 7 nucleotides align to TRBD1. J was trimmed by 0 bases and V by 8 bases; bases with no gene match: 4. Germline CDR1 reads MDHEN; CDR2 reads SYDVKM. The CDR3 is 14 amino acids. The CDR3 is CASRDRHSNQPQHF. The CDR3 nucleotides are TGTGCCAGCCGGGACAGACATAGCAATCAGCCCCAGCATTTT.

The V call is TRBV13, the J call TRBJ2-7; the D gene is possibly TRBD1 (6 bases). Trimming took off 5 bases at V and 2 bases at J, with 13 bases between the two ends. This CDR3 is built from 14 residues. Germline CDR1 PRHDT, CDR2 FYEKMQ (reference sequence). CDR3 nucleotide sequence: TGTGCCAGCAGCCCCACAGGGCCTCCCTACGAGCAGTACTTC. It is translated as CASSPTGPPYEQYF.

The rearrangement joins TRBV5-1 to TRBJ2-1; D may be TRBD1 (6 bases). V shed 4 bases and J shed 3 bases, with 14 bases lying between them. Germline V gene lookup returns CDR1 SGHRS and CDR2 YFSETQ. The CDR3 length is 15 residues. The CDR3 loop reads CASSQQGSYYNEQFF. The CDR3 nucleotides read TGCGCCAGCAGCCAACAGGGATCCTACTACAATGAGCAGTTCTTC.

The chain joins TRBV13 to TRBJ2-1; 13 nucleotides line up with TRBD2. V dropped 5 bases and J dropped 8; count of bases not matched to a gene: 9. This CDR3 spans 16 amino acids. The V gene's germline CDR1 is PRHDT and CDR2 FYEKMQ (reference sequence). The DNA for the CDR3 is TGTGCCAGCAGCCTTAGAGGACTAGCGGGAGTGGATGAGCAGTTCTTC. Protein: CASSLRGLAGVDEQFF.

The J gene is TRBJ1-4, the V gene TRBV2; D is perhaps TRBD1 (6 bases). Looked up from germline, CDR1 is SNHLY and CDR2 is FYNNEI. V lost 4 bases and J 0 bases, leaving 18 bases between the germline ends. The CDR3 spans 18 residues. The CDR3 nucleotides read TGTGCCAGCAGTGGAGCACCCACAGGGATACCAACTAATGAAAAACTGTTTTTT. This sequence encodes CASSGAPTGIPTNEKLFF.

The V and J genes are TRBV5-1 and TRBJ2-2; 7 bases align to TRBD1. The ends lost 4 bases at V and 6 bases at J; junction bases unmatched: 12. The CDR3 covers 16 residues. Per germline, CDR1 SGHRS and CDR2 YFSETQ. The CDR3, as DNA: TGCGCCAGCAGCCTAGGGACAGTTATGGGTGCCGGGGAGCTGTTTTTT. It encodes CASSLGTVMGAGELFF.

The chain is built from TRBV29-1 and TRBJ2-5; TRBD2 matches at 13 bases. Germline CDR1 and CDR2: SQVTM and ANQGSEA. The CDR3 spans 15 residues. Trimming at V came to 4 bases and at J to 6 bases, leaving 8 bases not matched to a gene. Here the CDR3 reads CSVGRTSGSRKTQYF. CDR3 nucleotides: TGCAGCGTTGGGAGGACTAGCGGGAGTAGGAAGACCCAGTACTTC.

V and J are TRBV19 and TRBJ1-2, with D unclear. The germline V gene has CDR1 LNHDA and CDR2 SQIVND (reference sequence). This CDR3 spans 13 amino acids. Trimming removed 4 bases from V and 4 bases from J, with 10 bases in between. CDR3 bases: TGTGCCAGTAGTAGAGAGGTTACCTATGGCTACACCTTC. Translated: CASSREVTYGYTF.

This clone came up once. The chain combines TRBV16 with TRBJ2-1, with D possibly being TRBD1 (6 bases). The ends were cut back, 4 bases at V and 6 bases at J, with 10 bases in the middle. Germline loops: CDR1 KGHSY, CDR2 FQNENV. This CDR3 is 13 amino acids long. CDR3 coding DNA: TGTGCCAGCAGCCGGGGGCTTAGCAATGAGCAGTTCTTC. Its protein product is CASSRGLSNEQFF.

The CDR3 nucleotides are TGCGCCAGCAGCCAAGATAGTTTTCTTGAAAAACTGTTTTTT. Translation gives CASSQDSFLEKLFF. The chain links TRBV4-1 to TRBJ1-4; unclear D gene. Trimming shortened V by 0 bases and J by 7 bases, and 9 bases separated the two germline ends. The CDR3 consists of 14 residues. Per the germline V gene, CDR1 is MGHRA and CDR2 is YSYEKL.